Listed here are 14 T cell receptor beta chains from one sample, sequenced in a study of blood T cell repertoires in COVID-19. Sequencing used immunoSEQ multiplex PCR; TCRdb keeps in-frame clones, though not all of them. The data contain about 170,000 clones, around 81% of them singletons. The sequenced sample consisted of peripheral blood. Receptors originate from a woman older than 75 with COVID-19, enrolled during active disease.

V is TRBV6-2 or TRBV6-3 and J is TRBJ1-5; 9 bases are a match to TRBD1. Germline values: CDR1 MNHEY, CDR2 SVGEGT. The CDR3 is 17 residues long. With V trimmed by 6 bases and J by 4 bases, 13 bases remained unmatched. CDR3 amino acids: CASSPGTGSYINQPQHF. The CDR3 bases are TGTGCCAGCAGCCCTGGGACAGGGAGTTACATTAATCAGCCCCAGCATTTT.

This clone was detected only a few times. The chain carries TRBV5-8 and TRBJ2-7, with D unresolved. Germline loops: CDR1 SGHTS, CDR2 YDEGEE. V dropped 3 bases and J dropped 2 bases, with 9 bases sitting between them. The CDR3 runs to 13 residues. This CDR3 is CASSYTLAYEQYF. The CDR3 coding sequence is TGTGCCAGCAGCTATACATTGGCCTACGAGCAGTACTTC. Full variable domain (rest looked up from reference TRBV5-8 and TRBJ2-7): EAGVTQSPTHLIKTRGQQATLRCSPISGHTSVYWYQQALGLGLQFLLWYDEGEERNRGNFPPRFSGRQFPNYSSELNVNALELEDSALYLCASSYTLAYEQYFGPGTRLTVT.

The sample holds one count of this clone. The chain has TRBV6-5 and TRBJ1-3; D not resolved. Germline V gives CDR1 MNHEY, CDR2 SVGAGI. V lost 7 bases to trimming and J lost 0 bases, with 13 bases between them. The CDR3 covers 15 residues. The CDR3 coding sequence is TGTGCCAGCAAACTAAAGAGAAACTCTGGAAACACCATATATTTT. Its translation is CASKLKRNSGNTIYF.

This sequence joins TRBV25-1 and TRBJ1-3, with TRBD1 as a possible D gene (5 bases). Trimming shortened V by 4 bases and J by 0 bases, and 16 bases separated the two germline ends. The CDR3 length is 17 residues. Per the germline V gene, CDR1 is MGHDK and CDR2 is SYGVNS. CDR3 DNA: TGTGCCAGCAGTGCCTTGGGTGGGGCCCTCTCTGGAAACACCATATATTTT. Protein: CASSALGGALSGNTIYF.

CDR3 sequence reads: CASSSGTETYEQYF. The CDR3 DNA is TGTGCCAGCTCCTCCGGGACAGAGACCTACGAGCAGTACTTC. This rearrangement joins TRBV18 to TRBJ2-7; TRBD1 matches at 7 bases. With 6 bases clipped from V and 2 bases from J, the junction kept 7 bases outside the gene matches. The germline gives CDR1 KGHSH, CDR2 LQKENI. This CDR3 spans 14 amino acids.

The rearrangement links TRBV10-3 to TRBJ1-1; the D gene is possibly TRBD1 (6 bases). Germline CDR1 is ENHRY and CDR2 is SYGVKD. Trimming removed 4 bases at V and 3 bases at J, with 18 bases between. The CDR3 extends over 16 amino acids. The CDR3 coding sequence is TGTGCCATCAGTGGGTGGACAGAGGGGGGGGACACTGAAGCTTTCTTT. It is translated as CAISGWTEGGDTEAFF.

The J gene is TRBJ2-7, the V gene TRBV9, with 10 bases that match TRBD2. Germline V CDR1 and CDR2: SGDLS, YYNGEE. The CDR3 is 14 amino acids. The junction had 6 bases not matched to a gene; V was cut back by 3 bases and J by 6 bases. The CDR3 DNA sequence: TGTGCCAGCAGCGCGACCGGGACTAGCGTCGAGCAGTACTTC. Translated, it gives CASSATGTSVEQYF.

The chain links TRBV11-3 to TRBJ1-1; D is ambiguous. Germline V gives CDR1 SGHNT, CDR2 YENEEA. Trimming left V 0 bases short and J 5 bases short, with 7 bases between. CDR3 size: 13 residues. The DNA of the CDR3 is TGTGCCAGCAGCTTAGAGAGGGAGACTGAAGCTTTCTTT. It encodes CASSLERETEAFF. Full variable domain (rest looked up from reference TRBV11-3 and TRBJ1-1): EAGVVQSPRYKIIEKKQPVAFWCNPISGHNTLYWYLQNLGQGPELLIRYENEEAVDDSQLPKDRFSAERLKGVDSTLKIQPAELGDSAVYLCASSLERETEAFFGQGTRLTVV.

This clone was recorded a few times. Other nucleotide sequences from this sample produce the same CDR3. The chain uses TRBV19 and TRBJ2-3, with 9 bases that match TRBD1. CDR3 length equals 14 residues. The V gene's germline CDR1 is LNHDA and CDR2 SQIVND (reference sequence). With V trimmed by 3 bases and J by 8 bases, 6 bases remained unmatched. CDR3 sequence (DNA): TGTGCCAGTAGTATTACAGGGGGCTCGGGTACGCAGTATTTT. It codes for CASSITGGSGTQYF.

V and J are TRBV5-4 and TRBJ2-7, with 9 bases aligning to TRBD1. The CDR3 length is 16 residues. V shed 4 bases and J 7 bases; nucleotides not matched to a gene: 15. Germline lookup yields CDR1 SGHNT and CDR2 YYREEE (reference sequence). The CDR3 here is CASSDARQGVSGEQYF. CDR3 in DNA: TGTGCCAGCAGCGATGCTCGACAGGGGGTCTCAGGGGAGCAGTACTTC.

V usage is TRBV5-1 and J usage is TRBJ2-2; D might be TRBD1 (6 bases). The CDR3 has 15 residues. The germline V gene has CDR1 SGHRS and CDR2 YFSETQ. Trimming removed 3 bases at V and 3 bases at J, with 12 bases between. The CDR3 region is CASSSRGSHTGELFF. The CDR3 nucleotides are TGCGCCAGCAGCTCTAGGGGGTCCCACACCGGGGAGCTGTTTTTT.

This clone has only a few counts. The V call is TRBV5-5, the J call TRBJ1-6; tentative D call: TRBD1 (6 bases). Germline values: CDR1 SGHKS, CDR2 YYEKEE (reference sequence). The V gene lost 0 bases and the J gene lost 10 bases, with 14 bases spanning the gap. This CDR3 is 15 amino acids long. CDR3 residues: CASSLGGGNWSPLHF. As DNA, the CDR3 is TGTGCCAGCAGCTTGGGAGGGGGTAATTGGTCACCCCTCCACTTT.

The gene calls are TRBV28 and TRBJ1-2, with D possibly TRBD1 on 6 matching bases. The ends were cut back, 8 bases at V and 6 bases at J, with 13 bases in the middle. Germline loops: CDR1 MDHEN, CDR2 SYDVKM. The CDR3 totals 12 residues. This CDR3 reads CASHMGADGYTF. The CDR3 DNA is TGTGCCAGCCACATGGGGGCGGATGGCTACACCTTC.

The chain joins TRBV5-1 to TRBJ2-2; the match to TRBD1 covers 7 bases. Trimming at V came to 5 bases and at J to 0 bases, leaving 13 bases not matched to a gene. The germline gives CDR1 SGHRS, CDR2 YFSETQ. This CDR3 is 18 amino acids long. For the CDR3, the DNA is TGCGCCAGCAGATCCTTCAGATCGGGGACAGCGAACACCGGGGAGCTGTTTTTT. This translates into CASRSFRSGTANTGELFF.